The rows below give T cell receptor beta chains drawn from one sample of a study of naive and memory T cell subsets. Using its own MiXCR run on the 5' RACE reads, TCRdb lists one record per CDR3 protein. The table lists 32,000 or so distinct CDR3 sequences, over 15% of them singletons. The receptors shown here come from a female donor in good health. The CDR3 runs from the conserved cysteine through the conserved F or W. Fields, in order: V gene, D gene, clone size, J gene, CDR3 protein, CDR3 DNA. The D gene is left open where the match is weak. The size of a clone is reported for some rows only, either as once, few or many, or as a class for expanded clones.

>TRBV29-1|TRBD1|many|TRBJ2-1
CSGDRVSYNEQFF
TGCAGCGGGGACAGGGTCTCCTACAATGAGCAGTTCTTC
>TRBV11-3|TRBD1|many|TRBJ2-1
CASSLTTGVSDEQFF
TGTGCCAGCAGCTTAACGACAGGGGTTAGCGATGAGCAGTTCTTC
>TRBV20-1|NA|many|TRBJ1-1
CSAEYTVEAFF
TGCAGTGCTGAATATACAGTTGAAGCTTTCTTT
>TRBV27|NA|NA|TRBJ1-5
CASSLREANQPQHF
TGTGCCAGCAGTTTACGGGAGGCCAATCAGCCCCAGCATTTT
>TRBV6-5|NA|many|TRBJ2-7
CASRDRAYEQYF
TGTGCCAGCAGGGACAGAGCCTACGAGCAGTACTTC
>TRBV6-5|TRBD1|many|TRBJ2-7
CASRHDRAGEQYF
TGTGCCAGCAGACATGACAGGGCCGGCGAGCAGTACTTC
>TRBV20-1|NA|few|TRBJ1-4
CSAIRGGLRLGEKLFF
TGCAGTGCTATCCGGGGGGGTCTCCGGCTCGGTGAAAAACTGTTTTTT
>TRBV20-1|TRBD2|few|TRBJ2-2
CSARIAGGSGELFF
TGCAGTGCTAGGATAGCGGGGGGTTCCGGGGAGCTGTTTTTT
>TRBV29-1|TRBD1|many|TRBJ2-7
CSVVGTARYEQYF
TGCAGCGTTGTGGGGACAGCTCGCTACGAGCAGTACTTC
>TRBV20-1|TRBD1|medium-sized|TRBJ1-5
CSARAGTGSQPQHF
TGCAGTGCTAGAGCCGGGACAGGGAGTCAGCCCCAGCATTTT
>TRBV6-1|NA|NA|TRBJ2-7
CASSESGRVTEQYF
TGTGCCAGCAGTGAATCGGGCAGGGTAACCGAGCAGTACTTC